This TCR beta chain derives from a study of CD8 T cells in ankylosing spondylitis. This clonotype was observed a few times. Its antigen is as yet unknown. TCRdb processed the 5' RACE reads anew with MiXCR; each CDR3 protein has one entry. The table shows about 800,000 distinct CDR3 sequences, with roughly 12% occurring only once. Whole-study findings and limits: A TCR beta motif of seven or eight highly homologous variants appeared characteristic of ankylosing spondylitis blood. As for the disease-linked clones, they showed a CD8+ phenotype and occurred at relatively low frequencies in peripheral blood. Prior literature has documented some motif variants in synovial fluid and blood from reactive arthritis.

V lost 1 base and J lost 8, with 16 bases in between. The CDR3 loop spans 15 amino acids. Germline V gene lookup returns CDR1 SGHRS and CDR2 YFSETQ. The TCR comes from a male donor with ankylosing spondylitis. The sequencing input was blood, either unsorted or a sorted T cell fraction (not recorded which). V usage is TRBV5-1 and J usage is TRBJ2-1, with TRBD1 as a possible D gene (5 bases). The CDR3 is CASSLRTSYVHEQFF. The CDR3 DNA sequence: TGCGCCAGCAGCTTGAGGACATCTTACGTCCATGAGCAGTTCTTC.